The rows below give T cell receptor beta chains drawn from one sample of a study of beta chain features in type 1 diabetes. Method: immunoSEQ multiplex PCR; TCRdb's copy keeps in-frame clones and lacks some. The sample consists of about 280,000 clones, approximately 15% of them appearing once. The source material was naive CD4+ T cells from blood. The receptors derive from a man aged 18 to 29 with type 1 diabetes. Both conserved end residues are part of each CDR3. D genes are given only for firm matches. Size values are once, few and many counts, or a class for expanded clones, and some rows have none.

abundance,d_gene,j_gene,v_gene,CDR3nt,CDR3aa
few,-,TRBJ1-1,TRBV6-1,TGTGCCAGCAGTGAAATCGCGTCAGGCACTGAAGCTTTCTTT,CASSEIASGTEAFF
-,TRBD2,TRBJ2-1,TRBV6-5,TGTGCCAGCAGTGGACTAGCGGAGAGTCAGTTCTTC,CASSGLAESQFF
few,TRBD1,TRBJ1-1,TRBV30,TGTGCCCGAGGGACAGGGGTGGGAACTGAAGCTTTCTTT,CARGTGVGTEAFF
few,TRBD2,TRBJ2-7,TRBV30,TGTGCCTGGAGTGTATGGACTAGCGATGGAGGCGAGCAGTACTTC,CAWSVWTSDGGEQYF
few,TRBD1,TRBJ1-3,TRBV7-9,TGTGCCAGCAGCTCGCGACAGGGGAACTCTGGAAACACCATATATTTT,CASSSRQGNSGNTIYF
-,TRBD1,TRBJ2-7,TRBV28,TGTGCCAGCGGATCGACAGGGGGCCCGAGGACCTACGAGCAGTACTTC,CASGSTGGPRTYEQYF
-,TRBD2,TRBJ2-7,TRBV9,TGTGCCAGCAGCGTAGCTACCATGACATTGGGACTAGGGTCCTACGAGCAGTACTTC,CASSVATMTLGLGSYEQYF
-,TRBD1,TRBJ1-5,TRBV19,TGTGCCAGTAGTATATTCGGGACAGGGCGCAATCAGCCCCAGCATTTT,CASSIFGTGRNQPQHF
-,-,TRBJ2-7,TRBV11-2,TGTGCCAGCAGCCAAGACATCCGAACCTACGAGCAGTACTTC,CASSQDIRTYEQYF
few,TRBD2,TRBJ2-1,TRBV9,TGTGCCAGCAGCGTAGGGGTTAGCGGGGGACAGAAGTTCTTC,CASSVGVSGGQKFF
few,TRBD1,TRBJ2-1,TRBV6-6,TGTGCCAGCAGTCCCTACGGGACAGGCAATGAGCAGTTCTTC,CASSPYGTGNEQFF
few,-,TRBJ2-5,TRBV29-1,TGCAGCGGGGGGCAGGGCCCTGGGGAGCAGTACTTC,CSGGQGPGEQYF
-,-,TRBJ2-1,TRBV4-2,TGTGCCAGCAGCCAAGATCGGGTCAGCGGGCAGTTCTTC,CASSQDRVSGQFF
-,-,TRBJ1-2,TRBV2,TGTGCCAGCACCCGAGTCGAGGGCAACTATGGCTACACCTTC,CASTRVEGNYGYTF
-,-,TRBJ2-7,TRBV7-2,TGTGCCAGCAGCCCTATTAGACAGGCAAGCGAGCAGTACTTC,CASSPIRQASEQYF
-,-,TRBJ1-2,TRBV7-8,TGTGCCAGCAGCTTACCGGGGAACTATGGCTACACCTTC,CASSLPGNYGYTF
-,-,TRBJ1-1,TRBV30,TGTGCCATAGGAGGGATCGGGAAGGGGGCTTTCTTT,CAIGGIGKGAFF
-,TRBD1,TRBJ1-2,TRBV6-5,TGTGCCAGCAGTGGCAGGGGGCTCCGGTATGGCTACACCTTC,CASSGRGLRYGYTF
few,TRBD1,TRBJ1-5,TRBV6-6,TGTGCCAGCAGTTCACAGGGGAGCAATCAGCCCCAGCATTTT,CASSSQGSNQPQHF
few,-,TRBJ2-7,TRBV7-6,TGTGCCAGCAGCTTAATTCAAAGGGGAACAGAGCAGTACTTC,CASSLIQRGTEQYF
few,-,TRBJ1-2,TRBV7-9,TGTGCCAGCAGCTTAGCGGGGCACAGGATAACTGGCTACACCTTC,CASSLAGHRITGYTF
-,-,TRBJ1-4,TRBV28,TGTGCCAGCAGCCCCCCCCCGACGGGGGATGGCGGAAAACTGTTTTTT,CASSPPPTGDGGKLFF
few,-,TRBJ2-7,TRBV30,TGTGCCTGGAGCCAGGGAAACGAGCAGTACTTC,CAWSQGNEQYF
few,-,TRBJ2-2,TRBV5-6,TGTGCCAGCAGCTTGGTTCAGGTCCAGAGCAGGGAGCTGTTTTTT,CASSLVQVQSRELFF
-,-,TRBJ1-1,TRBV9,TGTGCCAGCAGCGTTGGAGGGGGGGCGAACACTGAAGCTTTCTTT,CASSVGGGANTEAFF
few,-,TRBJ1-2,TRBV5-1,TGCGCCAGCAGCGATTCAGGGGGCTACACCTTC,CASSDSGGYTF
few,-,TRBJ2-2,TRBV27,TGTGCCAGCAGTTTATCCAGAAACACCGGGGAGCTGTTTTTT,CASSLSRNTGELFF
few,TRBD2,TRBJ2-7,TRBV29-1,TGCAGCGTTAGCGGGGGGACCTACGAGCAGTACTTC,CSVSGGTYEQYF
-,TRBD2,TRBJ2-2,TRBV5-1,TGCGCCAGCAGCTTGGAACTAGCGGACACCGGGGAGCTGTTTTTT,CASSLELADTGELFF